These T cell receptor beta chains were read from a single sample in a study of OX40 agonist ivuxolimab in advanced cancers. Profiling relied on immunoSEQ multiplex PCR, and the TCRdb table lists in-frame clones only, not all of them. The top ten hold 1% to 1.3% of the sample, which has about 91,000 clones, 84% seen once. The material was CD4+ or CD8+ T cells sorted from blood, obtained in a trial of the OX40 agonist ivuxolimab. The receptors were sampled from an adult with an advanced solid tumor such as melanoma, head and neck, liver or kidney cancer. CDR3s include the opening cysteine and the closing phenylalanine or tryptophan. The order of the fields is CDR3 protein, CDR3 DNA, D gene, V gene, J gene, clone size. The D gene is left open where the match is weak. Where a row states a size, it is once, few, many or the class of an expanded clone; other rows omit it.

CDR3: CASSFLTSGTTNEQFF; DNA: TGCGCCAGCAGCTTCTTGACCTCAGGTACCACCAATGAGCAGTTCTTC; D: NA; V: TRBV5-1; J: TRBJ2-1; size: NA
CDR3: CASSPRPQQGQETQYF; DNA: TGTGCCAGCTCACCGCGGCCCCAACAGGGTCAAGAGACCCAGTACTTC; D: NA; V: TRBV18; J: TRBJ2-5; size: NA
CDR3: CASSLAGMNTEAFF; DNA: TGCGCCAGCAGCTTGGCAGGCATGAACACTGAAGCTTTCTTT; D: NA; V: TRBV5-1; J: TRBJ1-1; size: NA
CDR3: CASSLMVSDSNQPQHF; DNA: TGTGCCAGCAGCTTAATGGTTTCGGACAGTAATCAGCCCCAGCATTTT; D: NA; V: TRBV7-3; J: TRBJ1-5; size: NA
CDR3: CASSLVGGLEDTQYF; DNA: TGCGCCAGCAGCTTGGTTGGGGGGCTGGAAGATACGCAGTATTTT; D: NA; V: TRBV5-1; J: TRBJ2-3; size: once
CDR3: CAIPPHQGSYNSPLHF; DNA: TGTGCCATCCCCCCCCACCAGGGCTCCTATAATTCACCCCTCCACTTT; D: NA; V: TRBV10-3; J: TRBJ1-6; size: NA
CDR3: CASSGGTGGREQFF; DNA: TGTGCCAGCAGTGGCGGGACAGGGGGTCGTGAGCAGTTCTTC; D: TRBD1; V: TRBV9; J: TRBJ2-1; size: NA
CDR3: CATSRPGRSTEAFF; DNA: TGTGCCACCAGCAGACCAGGGAGAAGCACTGAAGCTTTCTTT; D: NA; V: TRBV15; J: TRBJ1-1; size: NA
CDR3: CASGRAIVADTQYF; DNA: TGTGCCAGTGGGAGAGCAATAGTGGCAGATACGCAGTATTTT; D: NA; V: TRBV19; J: TRBJ2-3; size: NA
CDR3: CASSSRTVMGDTEAFF; DNA: TGTGCCAGCAGTTCCCGGACAGTCATGGGGGACACTGAAGCTTTCTTT; D: NA; V: TRBV27; J: TRBJ1-1; size: few
CDR3: CASSPRQGSYEQYF; DNA: TGTGCCAGTAGTCCGCGACAGGGGTCGTACGAGCAGTACTTC; D: TRBD1; V: TRBV19; J: TRBJ2-7; size: NA
CDR3: CASSPGGAGGDTQYF; DNA: TGTGCCAGCTCACCAGGGGGCGCGGGAGGAGATACGCAGTATTTT; D: TRBD2; V: TRBV18; J: TRBJ2-3; size: NA
CDR3: CASSTGGADTQYF; DNA: TGTGCCAGTAGTACAGGGGGCGCAGATACGCAGTATTTT; D: TRBD1; V: TRBV19; J: TRBJ2-3; size: once
CDR3: CASSLAGSGTDTQYF; DNA: TGTGCCAGCAGCTTAGCAGGTAGCGGCACAGATACGCAGTATTTT; D: NA; V: TRBV11-2; J: TRBJ2-3; size: once
CDR3: CASKSGRNTGELFF; DNA: TGTGCCAGCAAGTCGGGGAGGAACACCGGGGAGCTGTTTTTT; D: NA; V: TRBV6-6; J: TRBJ2-2; size: NA
CDR3: CASSQVHGYEQYF; DNA: TGTGCCAGCAGCCAAGTCCACGGATACGAGCAGTACTTC; D: NA; V: TRBV14; J: TRBJ2-7; size: once
CDR3: CASSPAGTGEYEQYF; DNA: TGTGCCAGCTCACCCGCCGGGACAGGGGAGTACGAGCAGTACTTC; D: TRBD1; V: TRBV18; J: TRBJ2-7; size: NA
CDR3: CASSEQDFYNSPLHF; DNA: TGTGCCAGCAGTGAACAAGATTTTTATAATTCACCCCTCCACTTT; D: NA; V: TRBV25-1; J: TRBJ1-6; size: NA
CDR3: CASSLGTGGTNEQFF; DNA: TGCGCCAGCAGCCTCGGGACAGGGGGAACCAATGAGCAGTTCTTC; D: TRBD1; V: TRBV5-1; J: TRBJ2-1; size: once
CDR3: CASSLKWEGSGYTF; DNA: TGTGCCAGCAGCTTAAAGTGGGAAGGATCCGGCTACACCTTC; D: NA; V: TRBV7-9; J: TRBJ1-2; size: NA
CDR3: CASSSGGANEKLFF; DNA: TGTGCCAGCAGCTCGGGGGGGGCTAATGAAAAACTGTTTTTT; D: NA; V: TRBV28; J: TRBJ1-4; size: NA
CDR3: CASISPGHYGYTF; DNA: TGTGCCAGCATCTCCCCGGGCCACTATGGCTACACCTTC; D: NA; V: TRBV6-5; J: TRBJ1-2; size: NA
CDR3: CASSQGGGISEQYF; DNA: TGTGCCAGCAGCCAAGGGGGAGGGATAAGCGAGCAGTACTTC; D: NA; V: TRBV7-3; J: TRBJ2-7; size: NA
CDR3: CASMRGGRETQYF; DNA: TGTGCCAGCATGAGGGGGGGCCGGGAGACCCAGTACTTC; D: NA; V: TRBV6-5; J: TRBJ2-5; size: NA
CDR3: CASSWTGDSEKLFF; DNA: TGTGCCAGTAGTTGGACAGGGGATAGTGAAAAACTGTTTTTT; D: TRBD1; V: TRBV19; J: TRBJ1-4; size: NA
CDR3: CASSQDRDTEAFF; DNA: TGCGCCAGCAGCCAAGACAGGGACACTGAAGCTTTCTTT; D: NA; V: TRBV4-3; J: TRBJ1-1; size: few
CDR3: CASSAQGGSGNTIYF; DNA: TGTGCCAGCAGCGCGCAGGGGGGGTCTGGAAACACCATATATTTT; D: TRBD1; V: TRBV9; J: TRBJ1-3; size: NA
CDR3: CASSLTGGMNTEAFF; DNA: TGTGCCAGCAGCTTAACCGGGGGGATGAACACTGAAGCTTTCTTT; D: NA; V: TRBV7-3; J: TRBJ1-1; size: NA
CDR3: CASSTIREYPVGTEAFF; DNA: TGCGCCAGCAGCACAATACGGGAGTACCCAGTGGGCACTGAAGCTTTCTTT; D: NA; V: TRBV5-1; J: TRBJ1-1; size: few